This T cell receptor beta chain was sequenced in a study of blood T cell repertoires in COVID-19. Study-wide background: COVID-19 samples collected from the United States, Italy and Spain covered acute and convalescent phases. The analysed material was cDNA or gDNA that came from T cells, B-cell-depleted T cells, or PBMCs.

The cohort comprised adults aged about 18 to 90 years residing in 20 to 30 US areas. Source study methods: Estimates of nucleated cell counts were drawn from the amplification of reference gene primers. The data were produced by immunoSEQ multiplex PCR, yet TCRdb's version contains in-frame clones alone and is incomplete. V, J and clone size were drawn from that table, and D and trimming were deduced from the DNA. The data hold about 280,000 clones, with 85% observed a single time. For this clone: At the DNA level, this CDR3 is encoded by other sequences in the same sample as well.

CDR1 is MNHEY and CDR2 is SVGAGI in the germline V gene. V gave up 0 bases and J gave up 1 base, with 7 bases separating them. The CDR3 covers 14 residues. This sequence joins TRBV6-5 and TRBJ2-7; tentative D call: TRBD1 (6 bases). The receptor was isolated from a woman between 50 and 59 years old who had recovered from COVID-19. The specimen was PBMCs or T cells enriched from blood (not recorded which). CDR3 protein: CASSYSDRSYEQYF. The CDR3 bases are TGTGCCAGCAGTTACTCGGACAGATCCTACGAGCAGTACTTC.